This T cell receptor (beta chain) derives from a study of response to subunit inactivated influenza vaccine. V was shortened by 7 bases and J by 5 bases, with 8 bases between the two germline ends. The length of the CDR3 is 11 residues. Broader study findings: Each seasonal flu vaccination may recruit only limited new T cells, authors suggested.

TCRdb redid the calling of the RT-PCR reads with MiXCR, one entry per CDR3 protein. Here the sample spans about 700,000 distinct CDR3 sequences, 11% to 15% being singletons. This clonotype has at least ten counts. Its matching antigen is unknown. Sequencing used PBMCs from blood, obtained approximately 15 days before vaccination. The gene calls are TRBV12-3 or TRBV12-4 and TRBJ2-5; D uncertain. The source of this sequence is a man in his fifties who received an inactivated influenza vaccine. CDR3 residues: CASTLGETQYF. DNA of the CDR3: TGTGCCAGCACCTTGGGGGAGACCCAGTACTTC.